This record concerns one T cell receptor beta chain sequence. Its antigen is still unknown. The sample originates from a study of cytomegalovirus exposure and HLA in healthy donors. General study results and limits: Earlier findings revealed that most TCR beta V segments proved productive either about 87% or about 30% of the time. Reports described diagnosis of cytomegalovirus status by the classifier as highly specific and sensitive. Analyses of presence and absence presupposed an approximately uniform sequencing depth across donors.

Vbeta (60) and Jbeta (13) primers were used in the PCR. TCRdb keeps only in-frame clones here, not all; method: immunoSEQ multiplex PCR. The sample has roughly 170,000 clones; roughly four fifths are singletons. The germline CDR1 and CDR2 sequences are SGHTA and FQGNSA. The CDR3 consists of 14 residues. V was clipped by 4 bases and J by 2 bases; unmatched bases: 4. Those who donated were healthy bone marrow donors. This clonotype was sampled from a man in his forties or fifties in good health and CMV-seronegative. V usage is TRBV7-2 and J usage is TRBJ2-7; TRBD1 agrees at 8 bases. The sequenced sample consisted of PBMCs. CDR3 residues: CASSSRDRTYEQYF. The CDR3 bases are TGTGCCAGCAGCTCCAGGGACAGGACCTACGAGCAGTACTTC.